This TCR beta chain was found in a study of blood T cell repertoires in COVID-19. The wider study: The United States, Italy and Spain supplied acute and convalescent COVID-19 samples. The analysed material was cDNA or gDNA that came from T cells, B-cell-depleted T cells, or PBMCs.

Germline loops: CDR1 LGHNA, CDR2 YNFKEQ. Losses at the gene ends were 0 bases for V and 3 bases for J; bases not matched to a gene: 10. CDR3 length: 18 amino acids. Original handling: Amplifying reference gene primers gave estimates of nucleated cell counts. Assay: immunoSEQ multiplex PCR; the TCRdb copy retains only in-frame clones and omits some. That table is the source of V, J and clone size, and D and trimming were worked out from the DNA. The sample has approximately 150,000 clones; about 86% are singletons. The source material was peripheral blood. The gene calls are TRBV4-2 and TRBJ2-2; 7 nucleotides line up with TRBD2. The sequence derives from a woman in her sixties or seventies with acute or convalescent COVID-19. The CDR3 region has the DNA TGTGCCAGCAGCCAAGACGGAACGGCGGGGGACTACACCGGGGAGCTGTTTTTT. This sequence encodes CASSQDGTAGDYTGELFF.